The 29 T cell receptor beta chains presented below share a single source sample, sequenced in a study of blood T cell repertoires in COVID-19. TCRdb's table, derived via immunoSEQ multiplex PCR, lists solely in-frame clones and lacks some. The table has approximately 140,000 clones, 70% to 90% seen once. The material sequenced was peripheral blood. The receptors derive from a man in his sixties or seventies with active COVID-19.

The V call is TRBV5-4, the J call TRBJ2-7; 9 nucleotides line up with TRBD1. Germline lookup yields CDR1 SGHNT and CDR2 YYREEE (reference sequence). The CDR3 runs to 14 residues. J was trimmed by 4 bases and V by 3 bases; bases with no gene match: 5. CDR3 nucleotides: TGTGCCAGCAGCTGGGACAGGGTTAGTTACGAGCAGTACTTC. This translates into CASSWDRVSYEQYF.

This clone was counted only a few times. The J gene is TRBJ2-5, the V gene TRBV5-6; 12 bases agree with TRBD2. With 1 base clipped from V and 4 bases from J, the junction kept 2 bases outside the gene matches. CDR1 SGHDT and CDR2 YYEEEE come from the germline V gene. CDR3 length: 15 residues. This CDR3 is CASSLKLAGGETQYF. DNA of the CDR3: TGTGCCAGCAGCTTGAAACTAGCGGGAGGAGAGACCCAGTACTTC.

Only one count was recorded for this clone. The chain uses TRBV5-4 and TRBJ2-1; possibly TRBD2 for D (7 bases). Trimming took off 4 bases at V and 4 bases at J, with 15 bases between the two ends. CDR1 SGHNT and CDR2 YYREEE come from the germline V gene (reference sequence). The CDR3 contains 15 residues. Here the CDR3 reads CASSGEGGLYNEQFF. CDR3 DNA: TGTGCCAGCAGCGGGGAGGGGGGGCTGTACAATGAGCAGTTCTTC.

The rearrangement uses TRBV4-1 and TRBJ2-1; 10 nucleotides match TRBD2. The CDR3 contains 16 residues. With 1 base clipped from V and 10 bases from J, the junction kept 10 bases outside the gene matches. Looked up from germline, CDR1 is MGHRA and CDR2 is YSYEKL. This CDR3 is CASSQGGLAGVGEQFF. DNA of the CDR3: TGCGCCAGCAGCCAAGGGGGGCTAGCGGGAGTCGGGGAGCAGTTCTTC.

The chain employs TRBV9 and TRBJ2-3, with TRBD2 matching 8 bases. CDR3 size: 16 residues. In germline, CDR1 is SGDLS, CDR2 YYNGEE. Trimming took 0 bases from V and 3 from J; bases not matched to a gene: 6. This CDR3 reads CASSVGPGGGTDTQYF. The DNA for the CDR3 is TGTGCCAGCAGCGTAGGTCCGGGAGGGGGAACAGATACGCAGTATTTT.

V usage is TRBV28 and J usage is TRBJ1-2, with TRBD1 identical over 9 bases. V shed 3 bases and J 3 bases; nucleotides not matched to a gene: 2. The CDR3 is 14 residues long. Germline V gives CDR1 MDHEN, CDR2 SYDVKM. CDR3 sequence reads: CASSLDRGDYGYTF. The CDR3 DNA sequence: TGTGCCAGCAGTTTGGACAGGGGCGACTATGGCTACACCTTC.

The chain recombines TRBV5-6 with TRBJ2-7; unclear D gene. Germline loops: CDR1 SGHDT, CDR2 YYEEEE. This CDR3 has 13 residues. Trimming stripped 0 bases from V and 2 bases from J, with 6 bases between. CDR3 DNA: TGTGCCAGCAGCTTGGGCAGTCCCTACGAGCAGTACTTC. Protein sequence: CASSLGSPYEQYF. Complete variable domain (other parts from reference TRBV5-6 and TRBJ2-7): DAGVTQSPTHLIKTRGQQVTLRCSPKSGHDTVSWYQQALGQGPQFIFQYYEEEERQRGNFPDRFSGHQFPNYSSELNVNALLLGDSALYLCASSLGSPYEQYFGPGTRLTVT.

This clone showed up just once. V gene TRBV9 combines with J gene TRBJ2-1; perhaps TRBD1 as D (5 bases). Germline V gene sequence: CDR1 SGDLS, CDR2 YYNGEE. The CDR3 runs to 16 residues. V shed 1 base and J shed 6 bases, with 17 bases lying between them. The CDR3: CASSVNPGIFINEQFF. CDR3 DNA: TGTGCCAGCAGCGTAAACCCAGGGATATTTATCAATGAGCAGTTCTTC.

This clone was counted a single time. The V call is TRBV6-6, the J call TRBJ2-7, with unresolved D. There are 15 residues in the CDR3. Germline values: CDR1 MNHNY, CDR2 SVGAGI (reference sequence). V was cut by 2 bases and J by 1 base, with 12 bases left in between. The CDR3 reads CASSYTGSSSYEQYF. The DNA of the CDR3 is TGTGCCAGCAGTTACACTGGTTCTTCTTCCTACGAGCAGTACTTC.

This clone appeared once. The chain is built from TRBV2 and TRBJ1-1; D is unresolved. V was trimmed by 7 bases and J by 4 bases, leaving 19 bases between them. This CDR3 is built from 15 residues. Germline V gene data show CDR1 as SNHLY and CDR2 as FYNNEI. The chain's CDR3 is CASTLARTKVTEAFF. The CDR3 nucleotides are TGTGCCAGCACGCTGGCCCGCACTAAAGTCACTGAAGCTTTCTTT. The full variable domain, its missing parts supplied by reference TRBV2 and TRBJ1-1, is EPEVTQTPSHQVTQMGQEVILRCVPISNHLYFYWYRQILGQKVEFLVSFYNNEISEKSEIFDDQFSVERPDGSNFTLKIRSTKLEDSAMYFCASTLARTKVTEAFFGQGTRLTVV.

The chain carries TRBV6-5 and TRBJ2-1; 11 bases fit TRBD2. The trim removed 7 bases at V and 7 bases at J, leaving 9 bases unmatched. The CDR3 sequence is 15 residues long. Germline CDR1 and CDR2: MNHEY and SVGAGI. The CDR3 nucleotides read TGTGCCAGCAAATCAGGACTAGCGGGCAAGAATGAGCAGTTCTTC. Translating gives CASKSGLAGKNEQFF.

The genes are TRBV28 and TRBJ2-1; 11 nucleotides align to TRBD2. J was trimmed by 7 bases and V by 4 bases; bases with no gene match: 9. The CDR3 runs to 16 residues. Germline lookup yields CDR1 MDHEN and CDR2 SYDVKM. CDR3: CASSSSGTSGYNEQFF. The DNA of the CDR3 is TGTGCCAGCAGTTCATCCGGGACTAGCGGCTATAATGAGCAGTTCTTC.

This rearrangement joins TRBV7-2 to TRBJ2-7; the match to TRBD2 covers 13 bases. The CDR3 has 15 amino acids. The germline V gene encodes CDR1 SGHTA and CDR2 FQGNSA. The V segment lost 1 base and the J segment 7 bases; nucleotides outside the gene matches: 4. CDR3 DNA: TGTGCCAGCAGCTTAGGGGGGACTAGCGGGAATGAGCAGTACTTC. Its protein is CASSLGGTSGNEQYF. Full variable domain (remainder filled in from reference TRBV7-2 and TRBJ2-7): GAGVSQSPSNKVTEKGKDVELRCDPISGHTALYWYRQSLGQGLEFLIYFQGNSAPDKSGLPSDRFSAERTGGSVSTLTIQRTQQEDSAVYLCASSLGGTSGNEQYFGPGTRLTVT.

This clone was observed a few times. In nucleotides, the CDR3 is TGTGCCAGCACAGACAGGGGGGATGACAATGAGCAGTTCTTC. This gives the protein CASTDRGDDNEQFF. The chain carries TRBV27 and TRBJ2-1; 9 positions agree with TRBD1. The CDR3 consists of 14 residues. Germline assignment: CDR1 MNHEY and CDR2 SMNVEV (reference sequence). The junction had 6 bases not matched to a gene; V was cut back by 7 bases and J by 5 bases.

Only a few counts were recorded for this clone. This chain's CDR3 is CASSSAFGQGDTGELFF. CDR3 coding DNA: TGTGCCAGTAGTTCGGCCTTCGGACAGGGGGACACCGGGGAGCTGTTTTTT. This chain connects TRBV19 to TRBJ2-2; 10 nucleotides align to TRBD1. Germline CDR1 reads LNHDA; CDR2 reads SQIVND (reference sequence). V trimming: 5 bases; J trimming: 3 bases; junction bases outside the gene matches: 9. This CDR3 comprises 17 residues.

The rearrangement links TRBV27 to TRBJ2-1; TRBD1 might be the D (5 bases). The CDR3 runs 15 residues. V shed 6 bases and J shed 3 bases, with 15 bases lying between them. The germline gives CDR1 MNHEY, CDR2 SMNVEV (reference sequence). The CDR3 loop is CASSPVGRIYNEQFF. The DNA for the CDR3 is TGTGCCAGCAGCCCCGTGGGGCGGATCTACAATGAGCAGTTCTTC.

The chain combines TRBV10-2 with TRBJ2-3; TRBD2 matches at 7 bases. Germline CDR1 reads WSHSY; CDR2 reads SAAADI. J was trimmed by 4 bases and V by 8 bases; bases with no gene match: 9. The CDR3 is made up of 14 amino acids. CDR3 coding DNA: TGCGCCAGCTTGCGGCTAGCGGCAGCAGATACGCAGTATTTT. Its protein product is CASLRLAAADTQYF.

The V call is TRBV21-1, the J call TRBJ2-1; the table gives TRBD2 as D, unverified against the DNA. TRBV21-1 is marked as a pseudogene. The CDR3 is 12 amino acids. The CDR3, as DNA: TGTGCCAGCCCCGTGGGAGGGAATGAGCAGTTCTTC. Amino acids: CASPVGGNEQFF.

As DNA, the CDR3 is TGTGCCACCAAGGCCGGGACAGACAATGAGCAGTTCTTC. Translation gives CATKAGTDNEQFF. The chain recombines TRBV24-1 with TRBJ2-1; TRBD1 agrees at 7 bases. Germline trimming cut 8 bases from V and 5 bases from J; bases unmatched to any gene: 5. Germline values: CDR1 KGHDR, CDR2 SFDVKD. There are 13 residues in the CDR3.

The genes are TRBV7-2 and TRBJ2-7, with D possibly TRBD1 on 6 matching bases. Trimming stripped 3 bases from V and 7 bases from J, with 16 bases between. The CDR3 spans 14 residues. Germline V gives CDR1 SGHTA, CDR2 FQGNSA. CDR3 sequence (DNA): TGTGCCAGCAGCTTCCAGGGGTGGAGTGGGGAGCAGTACTTC. Translation gives CASSFQGWSGEQYF. The full variable domain, its missing parts supplied by reference TRBV7-2 and TRBJ2-7, is GAGVSQSPSNKVTEKGKDVELRCDPISGHTALYWYRQSLGQGLEFLIYFQGNSAPDKSGLPSDRFSAERTGGSVSTLTIQRTQQEDSAVYLCASSFQGWSGEQYFGPGTRLTVT.

The V gene is TRBV7-9, the J gene TRBJ2-1; 10 bases map to TRBD2. The CDR3 is 17 amino acids. V was pared by 3 bases and J by 6 bases, with 11 bases of the junction left unmatched. Germline lookup yields CDR1 SEHNR and CDR2 FQNEAQ (reference sequence). The CDR3 protein is CASSFRARSGRVNEQFF. DNA for the CDR3: TGTGCCAGCAGCTTTAGGGCTAGGAGCGGGAGGGTCAATGAGCAGTTCTTC.

V usage is TRBV2 and J usage is TRBJ1-1; 10 bases match TRBD1. Losses at the gene ends were 6 bases for V and 11 bases for J; bases not matched to a gene: 6. Germline-derived CDR1 and CDR2 are SNHLY and FYNNEI. This CDR3 has 12 residues. CDR3 in amino acids: CASRGQGGKAFF. In nucleotides, the CDR3 is TGTGCCAGCAGAGGACAGGGGGGTAAGGCTTTCTTT.

This chain uses TRBV29-1 with TRBJ1-6, with 8 bases identical to TRBD1. Losses at the gene ends were 7 bases for V and 7 bases for J; bases not matched to a gene: 6. From germline, CDR1 is SQVTM and CDR2 ANQGSEA. The CDR3 loop spans 13 amino acids. In DNA form, the CDR3 reads TGCAGCGCCGGGACAGGCCCCAATTCACCCCTCCACTTT. Translating gives CSAGTGPNSPLHF.

The CDR3 region has the DNA TGTGCCAGCAGTGAGACAGGCTCTGGAAACACCATATATTTT. Translating it yields CASSETGSGNTIYF. The V and J genes are TRBV6-1 and TRBJ1-3; D perhaps matches TRBD1 (6 bases). CDR3 size: 14 residues. CDR1 and CDR2 (germline): MNHNS, SASEGT. V lost 3 bases to trimming and J lost 0 bases, with 6 bases between them.

The chain couples TRBV7-2 to TRBJ2-1; tentative D call: TRBD2 (5 bases). V was trimmed by 8 bases and J by 4 bases, leaving 12 bases between them. The CDR3 is 13 amino acids. Germline CDR1 reads SGHTA; CDR2 reads FQGNSA. The CDR3 protein is CASREAGYNEQFF. The CDR3 coding sequence is TGTGCCAGCCGTGAGGCGGGTTACAATGAGCAGTTCTTC.

This sequence joins TRBV12-3 or TRBV12-4 and TRBJ1-1; D remains unclear. The CDR3 consists of 13 residues. Trimming left V 6 bases short and J 6 bases short, with 14 bases between. The CDR3 is CASRPTEAPEAFF. CDR3 sequence (DNA): TGTGCCAGCAGACCTACTGAGGCTCCTGAAGCTTTCTTT.

This chain links TRBV6-5 with TRBJ1-1; 10 bases are shared with TRBD1. The CDR3 length is 15 residues. With 2 bases clipped from V and 8 bases from J, the junction kept 8 bases outside the gene matches. Per the germline V gene, CDR1 is MNHEY and CDR2 is SVGAGI. Here the CDR3 reads CASSYPDRGKSEAFF. CDR3 DNA: TGTGCCAGCAGTTACCCGGACAGGGGGAAATCGGAAGCTTTCTTT.

J is TRBJ2-5 and V is TRBV7-9, with TRBD2 as a possible D gene (5 bases). This CDR3 spans 13 amino acids. Per the germline V gene, CDR1 is SEHNR and CDR2 is FQNEAQ (reference sequence). The V end lost 4 bases, the J end lost 4 bases, and 10 bases lay between the germline ends. Here the CDR3 reads CASSSGLVETQYF. The CDR3 DNA follows: TGTGCCAGCAGCTCAGGACTGGTAGAGACCCAGTACTTC.

This sequence joins TRBV6-5 and TRBJ2-7, with TRBD2 as a possible D gene (5 bases). The germline CDR1 and CDR2 sequences are MNHEY and SVGAGI. This CDR3 comprises 12 residues. V was cut by 2 bases and J by 6 bases, with 8 bases left in between. The chain's CDR3 is CASSYEGVEQYF. The CDR3 coding sequence is TGTGCCAGCAGTTACGAGGGCGTCGAGCAGTACTTC.